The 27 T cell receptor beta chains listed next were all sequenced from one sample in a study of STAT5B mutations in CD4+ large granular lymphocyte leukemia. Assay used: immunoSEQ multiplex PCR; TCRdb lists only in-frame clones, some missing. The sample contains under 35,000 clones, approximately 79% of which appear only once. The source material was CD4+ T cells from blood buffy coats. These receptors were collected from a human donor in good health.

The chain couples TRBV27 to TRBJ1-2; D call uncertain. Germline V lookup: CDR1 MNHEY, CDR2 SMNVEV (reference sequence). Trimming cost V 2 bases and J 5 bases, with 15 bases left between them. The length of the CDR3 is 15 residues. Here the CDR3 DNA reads TGTGCCAGCAGTTTAAGGATGTCAGAGAGATATGGCTACACCTTC. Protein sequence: CASSLRMSERYGYTF.

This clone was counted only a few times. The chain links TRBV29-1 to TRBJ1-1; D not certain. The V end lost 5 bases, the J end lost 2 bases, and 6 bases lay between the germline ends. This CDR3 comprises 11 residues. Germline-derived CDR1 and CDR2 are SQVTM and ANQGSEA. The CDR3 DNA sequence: TGCAGCGTTCAGATAAACACTGAAGCTTTCTTT. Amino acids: CSVQINTEAFF.

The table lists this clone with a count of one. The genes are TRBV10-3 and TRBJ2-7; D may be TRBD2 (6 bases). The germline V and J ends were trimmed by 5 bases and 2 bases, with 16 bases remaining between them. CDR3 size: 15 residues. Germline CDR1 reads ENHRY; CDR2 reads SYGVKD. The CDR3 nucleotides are TGTGCCATCAGTTCCCCGGCGGAGGGCACCTACGAGCAGTACTTC. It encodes CAISSPAEGTYEQYF.

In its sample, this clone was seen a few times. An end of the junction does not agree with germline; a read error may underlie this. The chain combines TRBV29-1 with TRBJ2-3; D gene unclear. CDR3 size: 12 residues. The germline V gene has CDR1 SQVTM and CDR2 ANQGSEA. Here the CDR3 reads CGSGLPTDTQYF. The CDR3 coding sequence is TGTGGGTCTGGGTTACCCACAGATACGCAGTATTTT.

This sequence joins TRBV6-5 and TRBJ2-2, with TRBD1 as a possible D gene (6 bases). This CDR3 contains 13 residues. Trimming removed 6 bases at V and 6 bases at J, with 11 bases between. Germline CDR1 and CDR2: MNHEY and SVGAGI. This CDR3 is CASRWTAAGELFF. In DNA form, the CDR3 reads TGTGCCAGCAGGTGGACAGCAGCCGGGGAGCTGTTTTTT.

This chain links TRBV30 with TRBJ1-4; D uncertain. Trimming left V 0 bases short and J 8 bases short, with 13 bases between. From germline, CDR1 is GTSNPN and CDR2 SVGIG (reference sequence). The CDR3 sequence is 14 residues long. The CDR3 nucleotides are TGTGCCTGGAGTGTAGGAGGTTCGGGAGAAAAACTGTTTTTT. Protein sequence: CAWSVGGSGEKLFF.

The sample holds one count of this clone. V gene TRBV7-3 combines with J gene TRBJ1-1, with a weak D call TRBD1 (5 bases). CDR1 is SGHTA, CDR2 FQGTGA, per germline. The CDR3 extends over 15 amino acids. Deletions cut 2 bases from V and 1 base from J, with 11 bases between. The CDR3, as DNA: TGTGCCAGCAGCTTACGGGGGTGGGGGAACACTGAAGCTTTCTTT. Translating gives CASSLRGWGNTEAFF.

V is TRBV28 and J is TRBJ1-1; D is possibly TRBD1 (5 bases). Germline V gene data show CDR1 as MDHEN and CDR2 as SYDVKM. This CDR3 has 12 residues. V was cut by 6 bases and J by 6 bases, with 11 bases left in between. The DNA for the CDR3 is TGTGCCAGCAGATCAGGGTGGTCTGAAGCTTTCTTT. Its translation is CASRSGWSEAFF.

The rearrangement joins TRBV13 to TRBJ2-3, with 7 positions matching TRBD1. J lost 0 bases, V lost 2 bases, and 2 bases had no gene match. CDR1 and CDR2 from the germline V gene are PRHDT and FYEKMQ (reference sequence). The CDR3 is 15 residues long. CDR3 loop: CASSLKTGSTDTQYF. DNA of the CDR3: TGTGCCAGCAGCTTAAAGACAGGGAGCACAGATACGCAGTATTTT.

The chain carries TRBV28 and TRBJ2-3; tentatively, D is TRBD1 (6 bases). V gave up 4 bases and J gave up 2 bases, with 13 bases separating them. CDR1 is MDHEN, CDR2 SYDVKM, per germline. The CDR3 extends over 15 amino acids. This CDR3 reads CASSSTGTHTDTQYF. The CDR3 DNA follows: TGTGCCAGCAGTTCAACCGGGACACACACAGATACGCAGTATTTT.

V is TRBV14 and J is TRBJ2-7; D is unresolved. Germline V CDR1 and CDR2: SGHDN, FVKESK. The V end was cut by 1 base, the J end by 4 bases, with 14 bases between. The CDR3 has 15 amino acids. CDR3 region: CASSQGTRPRYEQYF. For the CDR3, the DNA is TGTGCCAGCAGCCAAGGGACCCGTCCCAGGTACGAGCAGTACTTC. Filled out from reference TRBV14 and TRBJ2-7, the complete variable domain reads EAGVTQFPSHSVIEKGQTVTLRCDPISGHDNLYWYRRVMGKEIKFLLHFVKESKQDESGMPNNRFLAERTGGTYSTLKVQPAELEDSGVYFCASSQGTRPRYEQYFGPGTRLTVT.

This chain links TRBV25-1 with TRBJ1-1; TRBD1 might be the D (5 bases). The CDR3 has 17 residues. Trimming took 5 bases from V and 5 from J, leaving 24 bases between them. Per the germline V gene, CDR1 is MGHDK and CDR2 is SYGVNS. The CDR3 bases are TGTGCCAGCAGTAAAGGGGCGGCTTGGGTCGCAGGGACTGAAGCTTTCTTT. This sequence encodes CASSKGAAWVAGTEAFF.

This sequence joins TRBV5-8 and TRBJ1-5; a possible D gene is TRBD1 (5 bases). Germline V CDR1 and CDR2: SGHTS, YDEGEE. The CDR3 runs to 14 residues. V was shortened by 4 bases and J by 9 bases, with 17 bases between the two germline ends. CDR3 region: CASSELPGGSPQHF. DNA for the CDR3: TGTGCCAGCAGCGAACTGCCGGGGGGATCGCCCCAGCATTTT.

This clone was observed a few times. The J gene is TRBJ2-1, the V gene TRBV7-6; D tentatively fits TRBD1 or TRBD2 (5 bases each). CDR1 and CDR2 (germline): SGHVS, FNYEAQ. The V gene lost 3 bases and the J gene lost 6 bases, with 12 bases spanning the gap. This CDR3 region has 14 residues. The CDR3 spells CASSFRAGINEQFF. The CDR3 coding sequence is TGTGCCAGCAGCTTCAGGGCCGGGATCAATGAGCAGTTCTTC.

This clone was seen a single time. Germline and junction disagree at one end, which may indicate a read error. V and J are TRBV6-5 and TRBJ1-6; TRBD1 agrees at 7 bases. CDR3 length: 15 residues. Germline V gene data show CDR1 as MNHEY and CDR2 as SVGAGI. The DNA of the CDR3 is TGTGCCAGCAGTTCGACAGGGCAGTATAGTTCACCCCTCCACTTT. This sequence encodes CASSSTGQYSSPLHF.

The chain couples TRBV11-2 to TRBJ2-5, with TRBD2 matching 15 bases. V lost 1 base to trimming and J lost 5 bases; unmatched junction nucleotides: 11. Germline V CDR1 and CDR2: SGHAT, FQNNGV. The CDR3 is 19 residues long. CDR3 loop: CASSLGLRTSGRARETQYF. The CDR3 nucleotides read TGTGCCAGCAGCTTAGGTCTGCGGACTAGCGGGAGGGCCCGGGAGACCCAGTACTTC.

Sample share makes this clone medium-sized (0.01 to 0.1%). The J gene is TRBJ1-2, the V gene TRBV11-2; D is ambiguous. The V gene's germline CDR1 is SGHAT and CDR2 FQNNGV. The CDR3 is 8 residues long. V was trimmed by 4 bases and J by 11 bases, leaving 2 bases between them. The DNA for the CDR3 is TGTGCCAGCAGCTGGTACACCTTC. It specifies CASSWYTF.

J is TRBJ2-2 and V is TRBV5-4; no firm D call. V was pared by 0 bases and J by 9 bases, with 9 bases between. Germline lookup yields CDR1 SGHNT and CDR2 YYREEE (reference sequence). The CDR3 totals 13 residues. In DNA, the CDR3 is TGTGCCAGCAGCTTGGTAGGCGGCAGGGAGCTGTTTTTT. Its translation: CASSLVGGRELFF.

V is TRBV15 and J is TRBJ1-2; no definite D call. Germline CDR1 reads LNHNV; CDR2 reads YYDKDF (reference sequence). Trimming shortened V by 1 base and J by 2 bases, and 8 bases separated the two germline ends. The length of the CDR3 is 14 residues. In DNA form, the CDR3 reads TGTGCCACCAGCAGAGGGGGAGAAAACTATGGCTACACCTTC. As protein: CATSRGGENYGYTF.

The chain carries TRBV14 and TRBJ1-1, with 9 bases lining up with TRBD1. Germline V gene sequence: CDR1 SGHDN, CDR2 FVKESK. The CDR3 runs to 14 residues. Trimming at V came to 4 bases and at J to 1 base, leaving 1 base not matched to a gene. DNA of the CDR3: TGTGCCAGCAGCCGACAGGGGGGGAACACTGAAGCTTTCTTT. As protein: CASSRQGGNTEAFF.

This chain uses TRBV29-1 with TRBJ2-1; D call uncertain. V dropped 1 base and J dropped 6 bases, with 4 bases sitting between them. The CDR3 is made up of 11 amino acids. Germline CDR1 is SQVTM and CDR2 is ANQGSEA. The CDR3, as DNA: TGCAGCGTTGAAGCCGGCAATGAGCAGTTCTTC. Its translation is CSVEAGNEQFF.

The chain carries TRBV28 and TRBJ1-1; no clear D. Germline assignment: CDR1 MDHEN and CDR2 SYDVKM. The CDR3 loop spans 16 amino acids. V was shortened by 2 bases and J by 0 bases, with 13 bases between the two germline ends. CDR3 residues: CASSLRRGRMNTEAFF. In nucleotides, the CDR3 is TGTGCCAGCAGTTTACGACGGGGAAGGATGAACACTGAAGCTTTCTTT.

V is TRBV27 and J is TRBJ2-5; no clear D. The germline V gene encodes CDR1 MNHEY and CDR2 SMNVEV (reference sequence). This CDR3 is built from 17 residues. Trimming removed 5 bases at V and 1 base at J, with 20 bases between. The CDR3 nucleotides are TGTGCCAGCAGTCCCACCTTTGCGGCCAGAGGCCAAGAGACCCAGTACTTC. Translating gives CASSPTFAARGQETQYF.

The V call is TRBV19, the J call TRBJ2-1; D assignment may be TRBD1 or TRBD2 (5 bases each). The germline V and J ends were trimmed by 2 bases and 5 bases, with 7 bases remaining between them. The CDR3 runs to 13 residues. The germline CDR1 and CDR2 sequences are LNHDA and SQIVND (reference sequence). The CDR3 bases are TGTGCCAGTAGTATAAGGGGAGACAATGAGCAGTTCTTC. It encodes CASSIRGDNEQFF.

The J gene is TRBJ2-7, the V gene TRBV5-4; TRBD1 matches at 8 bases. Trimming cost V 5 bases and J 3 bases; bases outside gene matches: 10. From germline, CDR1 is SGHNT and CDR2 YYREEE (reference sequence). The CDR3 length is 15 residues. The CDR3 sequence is CASSARDRGGYEQYF. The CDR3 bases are TGTGCCAGCAGTGCGCGCGACAGGGGTGGCTACGAGCAGTACTTC. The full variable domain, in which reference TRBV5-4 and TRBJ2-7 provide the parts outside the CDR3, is ETGVTQSPTHLIKTRGQQVTLRCSSQSGHNTVSWYQQALGQGPQFIFQYYREEENGRGNFPPRFSGLQFPNYSSELNVNALELDDSALYLCASSARDRGGYEQYFGPGTRLTVT.

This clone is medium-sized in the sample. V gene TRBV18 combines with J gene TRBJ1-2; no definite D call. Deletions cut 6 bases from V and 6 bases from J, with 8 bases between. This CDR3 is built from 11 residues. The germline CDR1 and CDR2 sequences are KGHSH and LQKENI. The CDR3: CASSTGDGYTF. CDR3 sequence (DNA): TGTGCCAGCTCCACCGGGGATGGCTACACCTTC.

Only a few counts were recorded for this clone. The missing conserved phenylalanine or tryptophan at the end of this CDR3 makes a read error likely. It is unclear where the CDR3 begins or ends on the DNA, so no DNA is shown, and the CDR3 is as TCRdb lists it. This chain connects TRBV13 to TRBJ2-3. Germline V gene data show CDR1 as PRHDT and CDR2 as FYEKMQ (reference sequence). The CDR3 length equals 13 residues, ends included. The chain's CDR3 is CASSLGPNPPDAS.